This T cell receptor (beta chain) was profiled in a study of control samples from healthy donors and cancer patients. This CDR3 is built from 15 residues. Deletions cut 4 bases from V and 5 bases from J, with 20 bases between. Germline V lookup: CDR1 GTSNPN, CDR2 SVGIG (reference sequence). Only in-frame clones appear in the TCRdb table, and some are missing; sequencing was by immunoSEQ multiplex PCR. The profile shows about 130,000 clones, roughly 92% of them singletons. The rearrangement links TRBV30 to TRBJ1-1; the D gene is possibly TRBD1 (5 bases). Sequenced: blood. The TCR comes from a man aged 18 to 29 in good health. CDR3 region: CAWNGDGARRTEAFF. Written as DNA, the CDR3 is TGTGCCTGGAACGGCGACGGGGCGCGAAGAACTGAAGCTTTCTTT.